This T cell receptor (beta chain) is from a study of cytomegalovirus exposure and HLA in healthy donors. Study-wide results and caveats: CMV antigen specificity was confirmed in vitro for a few CMV-associated chains. Reports state that TCR beta sequences accurately predicted most subjects' HLA-A and HLA-B alleles.

The V end lost 6 bases, the J end lost 10 bases, and 15 bases lay between the germline ends. CDR1 and CDR2 (germline): ENHRY, SYGVKD. CDR3 length equals 12 residues. With respect to this clone: What it recognizes is unknown.

The PCR employed 60 Vbeta primers together with 13 Jbeta primers. Assay: immunoSEQ multiplex PCR; the TCRdb copy retains only in-frame clones and omits some. The data show about 50,000 clones, roughly 72% seen once. The source material was PBMCs. The V call is TRBV10-3, the J call TRBJ1-2; D is ambiguous. This sequence originates from a woman aged 45-65 years in good health and CMV-seronegative. CDR3 sequence: CAISSGTRDYTF. The CDR3 DNA sequence: TGTGCCATCAGCTCCGGAACGAGGGACTACACCTTC.